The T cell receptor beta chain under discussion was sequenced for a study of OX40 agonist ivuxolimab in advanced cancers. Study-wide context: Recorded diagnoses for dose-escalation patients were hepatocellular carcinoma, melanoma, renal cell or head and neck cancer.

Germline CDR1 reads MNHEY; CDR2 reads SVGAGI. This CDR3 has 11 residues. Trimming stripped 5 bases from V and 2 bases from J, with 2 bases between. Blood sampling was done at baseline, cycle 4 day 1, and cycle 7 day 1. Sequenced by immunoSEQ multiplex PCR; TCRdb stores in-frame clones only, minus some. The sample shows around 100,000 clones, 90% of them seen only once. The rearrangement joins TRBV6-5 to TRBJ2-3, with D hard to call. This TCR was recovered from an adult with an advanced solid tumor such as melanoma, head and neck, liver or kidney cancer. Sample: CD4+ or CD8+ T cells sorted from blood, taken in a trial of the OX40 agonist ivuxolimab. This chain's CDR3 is CASSHTDTQYF. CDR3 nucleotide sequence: TGTGCCAGCAGTCACACAGATACGCAGTATTTT.